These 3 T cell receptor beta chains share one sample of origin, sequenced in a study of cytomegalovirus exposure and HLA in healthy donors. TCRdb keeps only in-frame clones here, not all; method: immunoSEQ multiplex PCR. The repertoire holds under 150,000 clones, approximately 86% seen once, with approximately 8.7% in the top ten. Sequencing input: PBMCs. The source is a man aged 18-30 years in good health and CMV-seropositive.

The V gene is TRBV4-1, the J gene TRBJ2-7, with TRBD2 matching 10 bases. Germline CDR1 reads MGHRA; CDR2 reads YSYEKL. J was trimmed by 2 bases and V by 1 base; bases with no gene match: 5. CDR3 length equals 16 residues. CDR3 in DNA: TGCGCCAGCAGCCAAGGGGCACTAGCGGGAACCTACGAGCAGTACTTC. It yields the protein CASSQGALAGTYEQYF.

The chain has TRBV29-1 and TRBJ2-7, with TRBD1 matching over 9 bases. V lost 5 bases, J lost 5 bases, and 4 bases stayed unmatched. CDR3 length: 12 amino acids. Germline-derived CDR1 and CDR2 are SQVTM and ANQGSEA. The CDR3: CSVWDRVDEQYF. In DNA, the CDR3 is TGCAGCGTTTGGGACAGGGTGGACGAGCAGTACTTC.

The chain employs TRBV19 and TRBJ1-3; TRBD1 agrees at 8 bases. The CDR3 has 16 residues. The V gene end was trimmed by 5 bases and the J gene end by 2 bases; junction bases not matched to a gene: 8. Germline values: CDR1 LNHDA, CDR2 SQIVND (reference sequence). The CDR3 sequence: CASSYRTGSTGNTIYF. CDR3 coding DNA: TGTGCCAGTAGTTATCGGACAGGGAGCACTGGAAACACCATATATTTT.